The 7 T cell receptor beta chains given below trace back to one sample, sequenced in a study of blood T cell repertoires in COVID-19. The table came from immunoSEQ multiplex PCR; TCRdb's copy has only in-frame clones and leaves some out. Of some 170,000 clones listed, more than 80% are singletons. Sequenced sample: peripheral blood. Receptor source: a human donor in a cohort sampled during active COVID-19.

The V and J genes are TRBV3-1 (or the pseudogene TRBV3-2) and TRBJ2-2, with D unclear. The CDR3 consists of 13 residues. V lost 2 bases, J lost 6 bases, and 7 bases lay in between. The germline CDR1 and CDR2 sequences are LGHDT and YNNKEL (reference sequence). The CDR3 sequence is CASSQRSPGELFF. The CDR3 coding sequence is TGTGCCAGCAGCCAACGGTCCCCCGGGGAGCTGTTTTTT.

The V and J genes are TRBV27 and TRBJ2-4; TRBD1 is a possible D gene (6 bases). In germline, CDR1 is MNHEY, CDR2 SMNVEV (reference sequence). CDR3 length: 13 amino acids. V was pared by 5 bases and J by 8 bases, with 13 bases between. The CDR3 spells CASSEHRAHIQYF. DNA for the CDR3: TGTGCCAGCAGTGAGCACAGGGCCCACATTCAGTACTTC.

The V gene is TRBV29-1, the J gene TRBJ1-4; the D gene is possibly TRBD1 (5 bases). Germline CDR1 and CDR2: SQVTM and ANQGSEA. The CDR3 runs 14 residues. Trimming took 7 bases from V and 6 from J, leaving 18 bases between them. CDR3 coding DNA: TGCAGCGCCAGCGCCGGGGGAGGAGATGAAAAACTGTTTTTT. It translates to CSASAGGGDEKLFF.

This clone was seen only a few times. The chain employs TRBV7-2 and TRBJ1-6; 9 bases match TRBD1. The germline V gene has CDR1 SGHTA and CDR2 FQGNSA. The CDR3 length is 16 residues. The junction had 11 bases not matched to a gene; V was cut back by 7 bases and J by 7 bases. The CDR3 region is CASTLPGQGRNSPLHF. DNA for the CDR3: TGTGCCAGCACCCTACCCGGACAGGGGCGAAATTCACCCCTCCACTTT.

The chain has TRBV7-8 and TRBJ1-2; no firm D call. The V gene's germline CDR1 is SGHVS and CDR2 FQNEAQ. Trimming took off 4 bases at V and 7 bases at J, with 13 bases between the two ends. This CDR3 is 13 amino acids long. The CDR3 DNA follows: TGTGCCAGCAGCTCCAAAGCGAGAGGTGGCTACACCTTC. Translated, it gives CASSSKARGGYTF.

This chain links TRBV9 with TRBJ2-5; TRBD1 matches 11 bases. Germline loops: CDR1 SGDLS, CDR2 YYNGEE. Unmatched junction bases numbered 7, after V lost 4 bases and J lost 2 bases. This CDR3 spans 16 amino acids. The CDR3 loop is CASSMGQGEGQETQYF. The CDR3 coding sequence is TGTGCCAGCAGCATGGGACAGGGGGAGGGGCAAGAGACCCAGTACTTC.

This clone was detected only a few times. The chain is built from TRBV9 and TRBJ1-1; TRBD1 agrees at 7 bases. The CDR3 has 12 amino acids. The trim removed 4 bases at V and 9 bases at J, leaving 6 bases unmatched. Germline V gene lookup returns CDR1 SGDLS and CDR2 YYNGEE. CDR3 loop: CASSTRQGKAFF. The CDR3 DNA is TGTGCCAGCAGCACGAGACAGGGAAAAGCTTTCTTT. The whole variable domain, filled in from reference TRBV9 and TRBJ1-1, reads DSGVTQTPKHLITATGQRVTLRCSPRSGDLSVYWYQQSLDQGLQFLIQYYNGEERAKGNILERFSAQQFPDLHSELNLSSLELGDSALYFCASSTRQGKAFFGQGTRLTVV.